The 20 T cell receptor beta chains below all came from one sample that was sequenced in a study of T-cell reconstitution after alpha-beta-depleted transplantation in children. A library of TCRbeta sequences, prepared with unique molecular identifiers, was generated. TCRdb ran MiXCR on the PCR reads and lists one entry per CDR3 protein. The sample yields around 420,000 distinct CDR3 sequences, 16% seen once. The sequenced sample was PBMCs, mostly from graft donor cells, obtained 360 days after TCRalphabeta/CD19-depleted stem cell transplant. The source is a boy younger than two who had a stem cell transplant for Wiskott-Aldrich syndrome, so the T cells may come from the graft donor.

This chain links TRBV29-1 with TRBJ2-5; the D is unclear. This CDR3 comprises 10 residues. Trimming pared 6 bases from V and 5 bases from J, leaving 7 bases between. The germline V gene has CDR1 SQVTM and CDR2 ANQGSEA. The CDR3 here is CSVGLETQYF. In nucleotides, the CDR3 is TGCAGCGTGGGGTTGGAGACCCAGTACTTC.

The genes are TRBV7-9 and TRBJ2-1; 13 bases are a match to TRBD2. Per the germline V gene, CDR1 is SEHNR and CDR2 is FQNEAQ (reference sequence). The CDR3 length is 15 residues. V gave up 6 bases and J gave up 8 bases; unmatched junction bases: 7. CDR3 coding DNA: TGTGCCAGCAGGAGGACTAGCGGGAGAGCAGATGAGCAGTTCTTC. Amino acid sequence: CASRRTSGRADEQFF. The complete variable domain, with remaining parts taken from reference TRBV7-9 and TRBJ2-1, reads DTGVSQNPRHKITKRGQNVTFRCDPISEHNRLYWYRQTLGQGPEFLTYFQNEAQLEKSRLLSDRFSAERPKGSFSTLEIQRTEQGDSAMYLCASRRTSGRADEQFFGPGTRLTVL.

This clonotype was seen more than once but under ten times. V and J are TRBV5-8 and TRBJ2-3; D gene ambiguous. V was pared by 0 bases and J by 6 bases, with 14 bases between. In germline, CDR1 is SGHTS, CDR2 YDEGEE. This CDR3 is 15 amino acids long. The DNA for the CDR3 is TGTGCCAGCAGCTTGGGCGGCGGTCTTTGGGATACGCAGTATTTT. Protein product: CASSLGGGLWDTQYF.

This clonotype came up a few times. The CDR3 bases are TGTGCCAGCAGCTTAGCGGACAATGAGCAGTTCTTC. Amino acids: CASSLADNEQFF. The V and J genes are TRBV7-9 and TRBJ2-1; D unclear. The CDR3 has 12 amino acids. V lost 0 bases to trimming and J lost 5 bases, with 2 bases between them. Per the germline V gene, CDR1 is SEHNR and CDR2 is FQNEAQ (reference sequence). Filled out from reference TRBV7-9 and TRBJ2-1, the complete variable domain reads DTGVSQNPRHKITKRGQNVTFRCDPISEHNRLYWYRQTLGQGPEFLTYFQNEAQLEKSRLLSDRFSAERPKGSFSTLEIQRTEQGDSAMYLCASSLADNEQFFGPGTRLTVL.

In this sample, this clonotype turned up a few times. The CDR3 nucleotides are TGTGCCAGCAGTACCCGGACAGGGGCTCCCACCGGGGAGCTGTTTTTT. Translating gives CASSTRTGAPTGELFF. J is TRBJ2-2 and V is TRBV28, with 9 nucleotides matching TRBD1. V was pared by 5 bases and J by 4 bases, with 8 bases of the junction left unmatched. Germline values: CDR1 MDHEN, CDR2 SYDVKM. The CDR3 has 16 amino acids.

Here the CDR3 reads CASSQAPSRSSYNEQFF. The CDR3 region has the DNA TGCGCCAGCAGCCAAGCCCCAAGCCGGAGCTCCTACAATGAGCAGTTCTTC. The genes are TRBV4-3 and TRBJ2-1, with D unresolved. The CDR3 spans 17 residues. The V and J ends lost 1 base and 0 bases respectively, with 13 bases between them. Germline values: CDR1 LGHNA, CDR2 YSLEER.

The chain recombines TRBV11-2 with TRBJ2-1; 12 bases agree with TRBD2. The CDR3 has 15 residues. Germline values: CDR1 SGHAT, CDR2 FQNNGV. V shed 5 bases, J shed 2 bases, and the junction held 1 base outside the gene matches. CDR3 loop: CASSRLAGAYNEQFF. The CDR3 DNA reads as TGTGCCAGCAGCCGACTAGCGGGAGCCTACAATGAGCAGTTCTTC.

This clonotype was detected a few times. The chain employs TRBV7-6 and TRBJ2-1; D is unclear. Germline V gene data show CDR1 as SGHVS and CDR2 as FNYEAQ. Trimming cost V 4 bases and J 8 bases, with 21 bases left between them. CDR3 length equals 16 residues. This chain's CDR3 is CASSSPPGLLRDEQFF. CDR3 coding DNA: TGTGCCAGCAGCTCCCCTCCCGGGCTGCTTCGCGATGAGCAGTTCTTC. Looking up the rest from reference TRBV7-6 and TRBJ2-1 gives the full variable domain: GAGVSQSPRYKVTKRGQDVALRCDPISGHVSLYWYRQALGQGPEFLTYFNYEAQQDKSGLPNDRFSAERPEGSISTLTIQRTEQRDSAMYRCASSSPPGLLRDEQFFGPGTRLTVL.

This rearrangement joins TRBV9 to TRBJ2-4, with 9 bases lining up with TRBD2. The junction had 17 bases not matched to a gene; V was cut back by 4 bases and J by 3 bases. This CDR3 has 19 residues. CDR1 and CDR2 (germline): SGDLS, YYNGEE. The CDR3 DNA is TGTGCCAGCAGCCCGTCGGGCGGGAGGGCCACAGTGGGCAAAAACATTCAGTACTTC. It codes for CASSPSGGRATVGKNIQYF. The full variable domain, its missing parts supplied by reference TRBV9 and TRBJ2-4, is DSGVTQTPKHLITATGQRVTLRCSPRSGDLSVYWYQQSLDQGLQFLIQYYNGEERAKGNILERFSAQQFPDLHSELNLSSLELGDSALYFCASSPSGGRATVGKNIQYFGAGTRLSVL.

This clonotype was recorded a few times. This chain links TRBV10-3 with TRBJ2-1; possibly TRBD2 for D (6 bases). Germline-derived CDR1 and CDR2 are ENHRY and SYGVKD. The ends were cut back, 4 bases at V and 9 bases at J, with 10 bases in the middle. This CDR3 region has 12 residues. The CDR3 loop is CAISGGDFEQFF. The CDR3 bases are TGTGCCATCAGTGGTGGGGACTTTGAGCAGTTCTTC.

The CDR3 spells CASSRLQGMDTQYF. In DNA, the CDR3 is TGCGCCAGCAGCCGCTTACAGGGGATGGATACGCAGTATTTT. The gene calls are TRBV4-3 and TRBJ2-3, with 7 bases identical to TRBD1. CDR3 length: 14 residues. V dropped 4 bases and J dropped 6; count of bases not matched to a gene: 7. Per germline, CDR1 LGHNA and CDR2 YSLEER.

A few counts support this clonotype. The CDR3: CASSYSRLARNTGELFF. CDR3 sequence (DNA): TGTGCCAGCAGTTACTCTAGACTAGCGCGAAACACCGGGGAGCTGTTTTTT. The chain recombines TRBV6-2 or TRBV6-3 with TRBJ2-2; 8 bases fit TRBD2. The CDR3 contains 17 residues. The germline V gene encodes CDR1 MNHEY and CDR2 SVGEGT. Trimming at V came to 0 bases and at J to 2 bases, leaving 5 bases not matched to a gene.

The gene calls are TRBV2 and TRBJ2-3, with 12 bases that match TRBD1. V lost 11 bases and J lost 5; bases outside the gene matches: 8. Germline-derived CDR1 and CDR2 are SNHLY and FYNNEI. This CDR3 contains 14 residues. The DNA for the CDR3 is TGTGCCGGTCAAGGGACAGGGGGCGTAGATACGCAGTATTTT. This codes for CAGQGTGGVDTQYF.

The genes are TRBV4-1 and TRBJ2-4; D perhaps matches TRBD2 (6 bases). Germline CDR1 is MGHRA and CDR2 is YSYEKL. The CDR3 runs 17 residues. Trimming left V 0 bases short and J 0 bases short, with 12 bases between. CDR3 region: CASSQEGGGVAKNIQYF. CDR3 in DNA: TGCGCCAGCAGCCAAGAGGGGGGTGGGGTAGCCAAAAACATTCAGTACTTC.

The rearrangement links TRBV5-5 to TRBJ1-1; 7 bases fit TRBD1. Germline lookup yields CDR1 SGHKS and CDR2 YYEKEE (reference sequence). The CDR3 is 15 residues long. The V segment lost 3 bases and the J segment 10 bases; nucleotides outside the gene matches: 15. In nucleotides, the CDR3 is TGTGCCAGCAGCTGGGAAAGACAGGGAACAATGAGAGCTTTCTTT. It translates to CASSWERQGTMRAFF.

Comment on this clonotype: With a much larger clone just one base away, this may be a read error. V usage is TRBV24-1 and J usage is TRBJ2-3; D may be TRBD2 (5 bases). The CDR3 is 15 amino acids. The germline V gene has CDR1 KGHDR and CDR2 SFDVKD. The ends were cut back, 6 bases at V and 6 bases at J, with 18 bases in the middle. The CDR3 spells CATSLSWETHDTQYF. The CDR3 DNA reads TGTGCCACCAGTCTTAGCTGGGAGACCCACGATACGCAGTATTTT.

This clonotype has ten or more counts. The chain employs TRBV6-1 and TRBJ2-7, with TRBD2 identical over 10 bases. The V gene's germline CDR1 is MNHNS and CDR2 SASEGT. V dropped 8 bases and J dropped 1; count of bases not matched to a gene: 5. The CDR3 covers 14 residues. Here the CDR3 reads CASARTSGSYEQYF. The DNA of the CDR3 is TGTGCCAGCGCTCGGACTAGCGGTTCCTACGAGCAGTACTTC.

The chain has TRBV10-3 and TRBJ2-5; 7 bases line up with TRBD1. The J segment lost 3 bases and the V segment lost 2 bases, leaving 6 bases of the junction unmatched. Germline CDR1 reads ENHRY; CDR2 reads SYGVKD. The CDR3 covers 15 residues. CDR3 DNA sequence: TGTGCCATCAGTGAGGGGGTAGGGGGCGAAGAGACCCAGTACTTC. Protein sequence: CAISEGVGGEETQYF.

The chain couples TRBV4-3 to TRBJ2-7; no definite D call. Germline CDR1 LGHNA, CDR2 YSLEER. With 1 base removed from V and 2 bases from J, the gap between germline ends came to 9 bases. CDR3 size: 14 residues. CDR3 bases: TGCGCCAGCAGCCAAGGTTGGAGCACCTACGAGCAGTACTTC. This encodes CASSQGWSTYEQYF.

The chain joins TRBV5-1 to TRBJ2-6; D is perhaps TRBD2 (6 bases). This CDR3 contains 16 residues. Germline V gene sequence: CDR1 SGHRS, CDR2 YFSETQ. Trimming cost V 0 bases and J 1 base, with 8 bases left between them. CDR3 region: CASSLARGSGANVLTF. In DNA, the CDR3 is TGCGCCAGCAGCTTGGCGCGGGGTTCTGGGGCCAACGTCCTGACTTTC.